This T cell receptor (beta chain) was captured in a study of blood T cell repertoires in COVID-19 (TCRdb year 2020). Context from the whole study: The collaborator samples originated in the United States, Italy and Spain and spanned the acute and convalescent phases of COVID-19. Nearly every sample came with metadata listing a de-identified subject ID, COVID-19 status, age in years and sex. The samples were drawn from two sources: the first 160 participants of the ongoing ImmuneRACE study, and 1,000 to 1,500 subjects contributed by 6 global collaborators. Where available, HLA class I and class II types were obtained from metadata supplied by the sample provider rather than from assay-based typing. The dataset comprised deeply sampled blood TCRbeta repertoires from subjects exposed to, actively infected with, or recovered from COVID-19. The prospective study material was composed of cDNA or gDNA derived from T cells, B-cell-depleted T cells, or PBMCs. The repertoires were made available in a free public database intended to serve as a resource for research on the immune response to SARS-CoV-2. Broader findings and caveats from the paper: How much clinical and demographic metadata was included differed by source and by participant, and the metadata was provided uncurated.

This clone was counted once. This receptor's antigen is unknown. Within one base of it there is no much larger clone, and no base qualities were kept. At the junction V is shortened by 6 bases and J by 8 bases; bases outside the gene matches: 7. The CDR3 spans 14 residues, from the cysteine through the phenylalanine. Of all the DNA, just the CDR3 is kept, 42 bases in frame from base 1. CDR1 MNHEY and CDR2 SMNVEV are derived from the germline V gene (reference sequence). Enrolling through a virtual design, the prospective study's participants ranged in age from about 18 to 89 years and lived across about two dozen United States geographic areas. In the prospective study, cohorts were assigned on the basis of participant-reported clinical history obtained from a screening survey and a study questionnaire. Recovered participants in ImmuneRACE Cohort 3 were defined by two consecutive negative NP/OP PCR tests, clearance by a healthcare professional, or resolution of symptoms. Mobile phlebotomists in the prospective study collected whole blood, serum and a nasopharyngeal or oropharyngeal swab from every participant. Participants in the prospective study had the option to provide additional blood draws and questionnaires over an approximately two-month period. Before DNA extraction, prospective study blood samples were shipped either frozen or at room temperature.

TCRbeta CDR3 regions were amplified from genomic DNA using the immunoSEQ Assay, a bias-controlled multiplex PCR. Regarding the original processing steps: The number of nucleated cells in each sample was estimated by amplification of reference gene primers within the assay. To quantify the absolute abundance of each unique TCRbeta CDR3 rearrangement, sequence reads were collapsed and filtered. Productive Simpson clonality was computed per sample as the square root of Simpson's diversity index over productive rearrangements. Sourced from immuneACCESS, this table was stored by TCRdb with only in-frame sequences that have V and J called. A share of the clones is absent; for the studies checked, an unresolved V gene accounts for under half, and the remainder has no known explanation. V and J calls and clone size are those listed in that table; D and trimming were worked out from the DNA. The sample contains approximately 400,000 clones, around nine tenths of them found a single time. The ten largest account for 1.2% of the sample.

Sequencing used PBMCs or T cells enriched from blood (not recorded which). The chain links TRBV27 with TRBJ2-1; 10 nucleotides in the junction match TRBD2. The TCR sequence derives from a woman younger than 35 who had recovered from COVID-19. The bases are TGTGCCAGCAGACGCATAGCGGGGGGTCATGAGCAGTTCTTC. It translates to CASRRIAGGHEQFF.